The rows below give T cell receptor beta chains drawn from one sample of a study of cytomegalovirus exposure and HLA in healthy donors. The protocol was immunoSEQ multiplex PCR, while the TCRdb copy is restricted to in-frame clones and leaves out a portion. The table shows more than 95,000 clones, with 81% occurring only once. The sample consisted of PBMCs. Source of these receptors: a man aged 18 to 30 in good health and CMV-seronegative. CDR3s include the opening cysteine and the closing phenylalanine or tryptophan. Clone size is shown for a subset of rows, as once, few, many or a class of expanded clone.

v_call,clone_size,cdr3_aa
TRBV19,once,CASSFGGLYANTEAFF
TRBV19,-,CASIEGGTGFQPQHF
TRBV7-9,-,CSSSSGTGPPDEQYF
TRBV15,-,CATSSSGNSYEQYF
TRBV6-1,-,CASKRQDYGYTF
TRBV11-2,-,CAGTKKTGSYEQYF
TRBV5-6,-,CASSLASSYNSPLHF
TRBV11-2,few,CASSLFGEAFF
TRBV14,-,CASSQETDRDYNEQFF
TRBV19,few,CASSMGTGGLGDTQYF
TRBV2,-,CASSSGRGNQPQHF
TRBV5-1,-,CASSPGLRSGSDEQYF
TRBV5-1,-,CASSLNQGSNYGYTF
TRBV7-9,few,CSSSLRQDSAGANVLTF
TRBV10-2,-,CASTSGGLAGGPGTTDTQYF
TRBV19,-,CASSTTGDYGYTF
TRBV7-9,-,CASSPAGTYEQYF
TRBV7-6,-,CASSLARGGELFF
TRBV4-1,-,CASSHLVSGGATDTQYF
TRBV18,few,CASSPRVVSNTEAFF
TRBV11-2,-,CASSIWTLKGYEQYF
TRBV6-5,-,CASSYEAGANTEAFF
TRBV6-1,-,CASSEQGALNYGYTF
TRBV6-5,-,CASSYGIAGAGDTQYF
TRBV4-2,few,CASSQTWGATNEKLFF
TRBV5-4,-,CTSSLIEPAAGAGYTF
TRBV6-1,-,CASRAGSNTGELFF